These 25 T cell receptor beta chains were all obtained from the same sample, sequenced in a study of human CD8 memory T cell subsets. UMI-labeled 5' RACE generated the TCR beta libraries. TCRdb reprocessed the 5' RACE reads and stores each CDR3 protein as one record, lacking DNA. This table lists a few thousand distinct CDR3 sequences. Sequencing used CD8+ effector memory T cells (TEM) sorted from PBMCs. Subset reported: effector memory CD8 T cells, CCR7- CD45RO+ CD95+. These receptors were obtained from a human donor in good health.

This clonotype is classed as medium-sized by frequency. CDR3 residues: CASSQVTNSPLHF. The chain employs TRBV4-2 and TRBJ1-6. The CDR3 is 13 amino acids. Germline loops: CDR1 LGHNA, CDR2 YNFKEQ.

This chain joins TRBV20-1 and TRBJ2-3; checking the TCRdb D call of TRBD2 is not possible without DNA. Germline V gives CDR1 DFQATT, CDR2 SNEGSKA (reference sequence). CDR3 length: 15 residues. CDR3 sequence: CSARPSGRMADTQYF.

This chain connects TRBV20-1 to TRBJ2-2; the TRBD2 assignment by TCRdb is unverifiable without DNA. CDR1 DFQATT and CDR2 SNEGSKA come from the germline V gene (reference sequence). The CDR3 length is 16 residues. Here the CDR3 reads CSARHPSGGDTGELFF.

The CDR3 loop is CSVGGQGAYEQYF. The chain links TRBV29-1 to TRBJ2-7; TCRdb calls TRBD1, which cannot be checked without DNA. The CDR3 loop spans 13 amino acids. The germline V gene encodes CDR1 SQVTM and CDR2 ANQGSEA.

This sequence joins TRBV27 and TRBJ2-7; TCRdb picks TRBD1, but there is no DNA to check that call. Germline V gives CDR1 MNHEY, CDR2 SMNVEV (reference sequence). The CDR3 has 15 amino acids. The CDR3 protein is CASSLTPGLVERQYF.

The chain links TRBV6-1 to TRBJ2-1; TCRdb indicates TRBD2, and absent DNA this call remains unverified. This CDR3 region has 15 residues. CDR1 and CDR2 (germline): MNHNS, SASEGT. The CDR3 reads CASSGLAGGEDEQFF.

The chain joins TRBV30 to TRBJ1-1; TCRdb names TRBD1, which stays unverified in the absence of DNA. CDR1 is GTSNPN, CDR2 SVGIG, per germline (reference sequence). The CDR3 covers 15 residues. The CDR3 here is CAWSVSPDFRIAAFF. Full variable domain (rest looked up from reference TRBV30 and TRBJ1-1): SQTIHQWPATLVQPVGSPLSLECTVEGTSNPNLYWYRQAAGRGLQLLFYSVGIGQISSEVPQNLSASRPQDRQFILSSKKLLLSDSGFYLCAWSVSPDFRIAAFFGQGTRLTVV.

The genes are TRBV15 and TRBJ1-1; TCRdb reports TRBD1, a call that lacks DNA to check it against. This CDR3 comprises 16 residues. Germline-derived CDR1 and CDR2 are LNHNV and YYDKDF (reference sequence). This CDR3 is CATSRDSGTGGTEAFF.

The chain employs TRBV29-1 and TRBJ2-1; TCRdb returns TRBD1, unconfirmable since there is no DNA. The CDR3 spans 14 residues. CDR1 is SQVTM and CDR2 is ANQGSEA in the germline V gene. CDR3 sequence: CSVERDRAGNEQFF.

This clonotype is called medium-sized (0.01 to 0.1%) based on its frequency. The gene calls are TRBV6-5 and TRBJ2-2; TCRdb selects TRBD1, and the lack of DNA leaves this call unchecked. The CDR3 sequence is 16 residues long. Germline V gene data show CDR1 as MNHEY and CDR2 as SVGAGI. The CDR3 loop reads CASIPGTGDYTGELFF.

The CDR3 loop is CATSDYRDYNEQFF. The chain couples TRBV24-1 to TRBJ2-1. CDR1 is KGHDR, CDR2 SFDVKD, per germline. The CDR3 loop spans 14 amino acids.

The chain joins TRBV29-1 to TRBJ1-2; absent DNA, TCRdb's TRBD1 call cannot be checked. Looked up from germline, CDR1 is SQVTM and CDR2 is ANQGSEA. The CDR3 consists of 13 residues. The CDR3 here is CSVPDGDRGLCTF.

The chain uses TRBV20-1 and TRBJ1-6. Germline CDR1 and CDR2: DFQATT and SNEGSKA (reference sequence). This CDR3 has 16 residues. CDR3 loop: CSARDEGGSYNSPLHF.

The chain carries TRBV7-9 and TRBJ2-3. Germline V gene sequence: CDR1 SEHNR, CDR2 FQNEAQ (reference sequence). The CDR3 has 16 amino acids. The CDR3 here is CASSPGTSGGTDTQYF.

This chain joins TRBV19 and TRBJ2-7; TCRdb indicates TRBD2, and absent DNA this call remains unverified. This CDR3 region has 12 residues. CDR1 is LNHDA, CDR2 SQIVND, per germline (reference sequence). The CDR3 loop reads CASSPDYEVQYF.

The gene calls are TRBV27 and TRBJ2-2; without DNA, the TCRdb call of TRBD2 cannot be checked. CDR1 and CDR2 from the germline V gene are MNHEY and SMNVEV (reference sequence). This CDR3 contains 14 residues. The chain's CDR3 is CASRWDYRTGELFF.

The chain links TRBV7-9 to TRBJ2-5; there is no DNA to check the TCRdb D call of TRBD1. Germline V lookup: CDR1 SEHNR, CDR2 FQNEAQ (reference sequence). CDR3 length equals 16 residues. This CDR3 reads CASSFPGGKEGETQYF.

The V call is TRBV7-8, the J call TRBJ2-5; the D call from TCRdb, TRBD2, cannot be confirmed without DNA. The CDR3 covers 16 residues. The germline V gene encodes CDR1 SGHVS and CDR2 FQNEAQ. The CDR3 reads CASSLISTSAQETQYF.

The chain recombines TRBV20-1 with TRBJ2-5; the TRBD1 assignment by TCRdb is unverifiable without DNA. Germline CDR1 and CDR2: DFQATT and SNEGSKA (reference sequence). CDR3 length equals 14 residues. The CDR3 loop is CSARGVDSKETQYF.

V and J are TRBV7-3 and TRBJ2-1; no DNA is available, so the TRBD1 call from TCRdb remains unchecked. The germline CDR1 and CDR2 sequences are SGHTA and FQGTGA. This CDR3 is built from 15 residues. CDR3: CASSPHHGPVVEQFF.

This chain uses TRBV6-6 with TRBJ2-3. Germline CDR1 MNHNY, CDR2 SVGAGI (reference sequence). CDR3 size: 12 residues. CDR3 amino acids: CASSYLTDTQYF.

The V and J genes are TRBV2 and TRBJ1-1; TCRdb's D call of TRBD1 is untestable without DNA. Germline CDR1 is SNHLY and CDR2 is FYNNEI. The CDR3 spans 16 residues. CDR3 amino acids: CASRQFTGTGNTEAFF.

CDR3 amino acids: CASRTGTGNEKLFF. The V and J genes are TRBV2 and TRBJ1-4; TCRdb reports TRBD1, a call that lacks DNA to check it against. Germline assignment: CDR1 SNHLY and CDR2 FYNNEI. CDR3 length equals 14 residues.

The chain recombines TRBV11-3 with TRBJ1-1; the D call from TCRdb, TRBD1, cannot be confirmed without DNA. The germline V gene encodes CDR1 SGHNT and CDR2 YENEEA. This CDR3 is 13 amino acids long. CDR3 in amino acids: CASSFEPGWKTFF.

The V gene is TRBV7-2, the J gene TRBJ2-1; TCRdb selects TRBD2, and the lack of DNA leaves this call unchecked. CDR1 and CDR2 (germline): SGHTA, FQGNSA. The CDR3 contains 15 residues. This chain's CDR3 is CASSTGTSGWNEQFF.